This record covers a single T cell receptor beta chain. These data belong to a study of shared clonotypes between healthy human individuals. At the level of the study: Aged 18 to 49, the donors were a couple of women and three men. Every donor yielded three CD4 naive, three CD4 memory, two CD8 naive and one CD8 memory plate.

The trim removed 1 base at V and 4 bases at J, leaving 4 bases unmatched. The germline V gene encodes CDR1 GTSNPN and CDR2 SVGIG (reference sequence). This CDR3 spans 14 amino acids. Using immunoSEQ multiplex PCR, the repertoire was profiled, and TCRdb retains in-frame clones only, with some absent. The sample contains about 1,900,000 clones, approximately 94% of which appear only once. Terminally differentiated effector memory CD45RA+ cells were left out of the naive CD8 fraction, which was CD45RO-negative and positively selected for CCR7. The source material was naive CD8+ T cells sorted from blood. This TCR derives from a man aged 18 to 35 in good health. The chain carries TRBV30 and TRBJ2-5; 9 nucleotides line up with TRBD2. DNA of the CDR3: TGTGCCTGGAGTGATGCACTAGCGGGAGAGACCCAGTACTTC. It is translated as CAWSDALAGETQYF. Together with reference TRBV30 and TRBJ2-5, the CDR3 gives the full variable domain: SQTIHQWPATLVQPVGSPLSLECTVEGTSNPNLYWYRQAAGRGLQLLFYSVGIGQISSEVPQNLSASRPQDRQFILSSKKLLLSDSGFYLCAWSDALAGETQYFGPGTRLLVL.